This passage covers 28 T cell receptor beta chains from one sample sequenced in a study of vaccination effects on CD4 cells after COVID-19. These TCRs are of unknown antigen specificity. Antigen-specific CD4+ T cells expanded by the ViraFEST assay with viral peptide pools were then sequenced. After more than 9 days in culture, the CD4+ T cells were isolated. None of the vaccinated had previously contracted SARS-CoV-2, and their nucleocapsid antibodies tested negative. Sequencing was performed with immunoSEQ multiplex PCR; in TCRdb, only in-frame clones are kept and a portion is missing. Of tens of thousands of clones listed, around three quarters were seen once; the top ten hold about 3%. The material sequenced was CD4+ T cells from PBMCs cultured with HCoV-NL63 spike peptides, taken before COVID-19 vaccination. All receptors come from a human donor who received a COVID-19 vaccine.

CDR3 coding DNA: TGTGCCACCAGCATCGACACGGCCCAAGAGACCCAGTACTTC. Encoded protein: CATSIDTAQETQYF. The J gene is TRBJ2-5, the V gene TRBV15; D unclear. With 4 bases removed from V and 1 base from J, the gap between germline ends came to 10 bases. Germline lookup yields CDR1 LNHNV and CDR2 YYDKDF (reference sequence). The CDR3 has 14 amino acids.

V gene TRBV5-1 combines with J gene TRBJ1-5, with D possibly TRBD1 on 5 matching bases. Germline V lookup: CDR1 SGHRS, CDR2 YFSETQ. This CDR3 is 14 amino acids long. V lost 4 bases to trimming and J lost 8 bases, with 16 bases between them. The CDR3 DNA sequence: TGCGCCAGCAGCCCAAGACAGACCGGGGAGCCCCAGCATTTT. Protein: CASSPRQTGEPQHF.

This clone has more than one count but fewer than ten. The rearrangement links TRBV19 to TRBJ2-5; 10 bases map to TRBD2. Germline values: CDR1 LNHDA, CDR2 SQIVND (reference sequence). The junction had 4 bases not matched to a gene; V was cut back by 7 bases and J by 5 bases. This CDR3 has 13 residues. The CDR3 DNA follows: TGTGCCAGTATGGAGCGGGGGGGTGAGACCCAGTACTTC. Translation: CASMERGGETQYF.

The V and J genes are TRBV18 and TRBJ2-5; 8 nucleotides align to TRBD1. This CDR3 spans 14 amino acids. Germline V lookup: CDR1 KGHSH, CDR2 LQKENI. V was clipped by 6 bases and J by 1 base; unmatched bases: 4. CDR3 nucleotide sequence: TGTGCCAGCTCCCAGGACAGGGTCCAAGAGACCCAGTACTTC. Protein product: CASSQDRVQETQYF.

The gene calls are TRBV7-2 and TRBJ1-3, with 7 nucleotides matching TRBD1. Germline trimming cut 5 bases from V and 0 bases from J; bases unmatched to any gene: 7. CDR1 and CDR2 (germline): SGHTA, FQGNSA. The CDR3 spans 16 residues. This chain's CDR3 is CASSGDRALSGNTIYF. DNA for the CDR3: TGTGCCAGCAGCGGAGACAGGGCACTCTCTGGAAACACCATATATTTT.

This sequence joins TRBV6-5 and TRBJ2-3; 8 bases map to TRBD1. With 6 bases clipped from V and 0 bases from J, the junction kept 5 bases outside the gene matches. This CDR3 has 15 amino acids. Germline assignment: CDR1 MNHEY and CDR2 SVGAGI. Written as DNA, the CDR3 is TGTGCCAGCAGAAAGACAGGGGCCAGCACAGATACGCAGTATTTT. This sequence encodes CASRKTGASTDTQYF.

V gene TRBV18 combines with J gene TRBJ2-1; D not certain. Germline V gene data show CDR1 as KGHSH and CDR2 as LQKENI. The CDR3 is 14 residues long. V shed 6 bases and J shed 10 bases, with 19 bases lying between them. CDR3 DNA sequence: TGTGCCAGCTCTGACCAAGGTGCCCCCATCGAGCAGTTCTTC. It yields the protein CASSDQGAPIEQFF. The full variable domain, in which reference TRBV18 and TRBJ2-1 provide the parts outside the CDR3, is NAGVMQNPRHLVRRRGQEARLRCSPMKGHSHVYWYRQLPEEGLKFMVYLQKENIIDESGMPKERFSAEFPKEGPSILRIQQVVRGDSAAYFCASSDQGAPIEQFFGPGTRLTVL.

The V and J genes are TRBV7-8 and TRBJ2-5, with TRBD2 matching over 10 bases. Germline lookup yields CDR1 SGHVS and CDR2 FQNEAQ. CDR3 size: 18 residues. Germline trimming cut 2 bases from V and 1 base from J; bases unmatched to any gene: 10. CDR3 in amino acids: CASSLTKFGLAAQETQYF. CDR3 nucleotides: TGTGCCAGCAGCTTAACTAAGTTCGGACTAGCGGCCCAAGAGACCCAGTACTTC.

The rearrangement joins TRBV24-1 to TRBJ2-2; D possibly corresponds to TRBD2 (5 bases). Germline CDR1 reads KGHDR; CDR2 reads SFDVKD. The CDR3 loop spans 13 amino acids. V lost 7 bases and J lost 2, with 7 bases in between. The CDR3 bases are TGTGCCACCAGCGGGGTTAACACCGGGGAGCTGTTTTTT. Amino acid sequence: CATSGVNTGELFF.

The V call is TRBV6-2 or TRBV6-3, the J call TRBJ2-7; D is ambiguous. Per germline, CDR1 MNHEY and CDR2 SVGEGT. The CDR3 runs 17 residues. With 1 base removed from V and 0 bases from J, the gap between germline ends came to 16 bases. In DNA form, the CDR3 reads TGTGCCAGCAGTTACTTGTTAGTGGTCGGACCCTCCTACGAGCAGTACGTC. This sequence encodes CASSYLLVVGPSYEQYV.

There are a few counts of this clone. V is TRBV7-9 and J is TRBJ1-1; no clear D. CDR3 length equals 13 residues. Trimming shortened V by 8 bases and J by 4 bases, and 14 bases separated the two germline ends. The germline gives CDR1 SEHNR, CDR2 FQNEAQ (reference sequence). The CDR3: CASASREATEAFF. The CDR3 DNA follows: TGTGCCAGCGCCTCTCGAGAGGCCACTGAAGCTTTCTTT.

The genes are TRBV6-5 and TRBJ2-5; possible D gene TRBD2, 6 bases. V was clipped by 6 bases and J by 2 bases, with 16 bases between them. This CDR3 spans 15 amino acids. The germline V gene encodes CDR1 MNHEY and CDR2 SVGAGI. The CDR3 DNA reads as TGTGCCAGCAGCCGATCCCGGGACTTACAAGAGACCCAGTACTTC. The encoded protein is CASSRSRDLQETQYF.

The chain is built from TRBV7-2 and TRBJ2-5, with D tentatively TRBD1 (6 bases). CDR1 and CDR2 (germline): SGHTA, FQGNSA. The V end was cut by 3 bases, the J end by 5 bases, with 10 bases between. This CDR3 has 13 amino acids. The CDR3 bases are TGTGCCAGCAGCTTCCCAGGGGTGGAGACCCAGTACTTC. Translating gives CASSFPGVETQYF.

This clone was counted a few times. The V call is TRBV5-4, the J call TRBJ1-2, with a possible D match to TRBD1 (5 bases). Between the trimmed V and J ends, which lost 2 bases and 5 bases, there was a span of 19 bases. Germline assignment: CDR1 SGHNT and CDR2 YYREEE (reference sequence). This CDR3 has 16 amino acids. The chain's CDR3 is CASSLVGAGRRYGYTF. The CDR3 DNA sequence: TGTGCCAGCAGCTTAGTCGGGGCGGGGCGAAGATATGGCTACACCTTC.

The chain is built from TRBV7-3 and TRBJ2-5; no clear D gene. Looked up from germline, CDR1 is SGHTA and CDR2 is FQGTGA. This CDR3 spans 13 amino acids. V was pared by 1 base and J by 4 bases, with 7 bases between. Here the CDR3 reads CASSLRMGETQYF. DNA for the CDR3: TGTGCCAGCAGCTTAAGGATGGGAGAGACCCAGTACTTC.

This clone was detected only a few times. This chain connects TRBV9 to TRBJ1-3; 8 nucleotides align to TRBD1. The CDR3 consists of 17 residues. CDR1 is SGDLS and CDR2 is YYNGEE in the germline V gene. V gave up 4 bases and J gave up 1 base; unmatched junction bases: 10. The CDR3 DNA reads as TGTGCCAGCAGCCGAAATACAGGGGGTAGTTCTGGAAACACCATATATTTT. Its protein product is CASSRNTGGSSGNTIYF. Full variable domain (outside the CDR3, taken from reference TRBV9 and TRBJ1-3): DSGVTQTPKHLITATGQRVTLRCSPRSGDLSVYWYQQSLDQGLQFLIQYYNGEERAKGNILERFSAQQFPDLHSELNLSSLELGDSALYFCASSRNTGGSSGNTIYFGEGSWLTVV.

This rearrangement joins TRBV30 to TRBJ1-1; D is unclear. The V and J ends lost 2 bases and 2 bases respectively, with 18 bases between them. The CDR3 covers 16 residues. Per germline, CDR1 GTSNPN and CDR2 SVGIG (reference sequence). The CDR3 region is CAWSQSVPFTNTEAFF. In DNA, the CDR3 is TGTGCCTGGAGTCAATCCGTGCCATTTACTAACACTGAAGCTTTCTTT.

This clone was recorded a few times. The chain carries TRBV5-1 and TRBJ1-6, with 7 bases that match TRBD1. With 4 bases clipped from V and 5 bases from J, the junction kept 6 bases outside the gene matches. Germline-derived CDR1 and CDR2 are SGHRS and YFSETQ. This CDR3 spans 15 amino acids. Written as DNA, the CDR3 is TGCGCCAGCAGCACGGATACAGGGGATAATTCACCCCTCCACTTT. It codes for CASSTDTGDNSPLHF.

V and J are TRBV7-3 and TRBJ2-6, with D perhaps matching TRBD1 (6 bases). V lost 5 bases to trimming and J lost 2 bases, with 10 bases between them. This CDR3 is 15 amino acids long. Germline CDR1 reads SGHTA; CDR2 reads FQGTGA. CDR3: CASSQSGAGANVLTF. For the CDR3, the DNA is TGTGCCAGCAGCCAATCAGGGGCTGGGGCCAACGTCCTGACTTTC.

CDR3: CASSLTPASNTGELFF. CDR3 nucleotides: TGTGCCAGCAGCTTAACCCCAGCCTCGAACACCGGGGAGCTGTTTTTT. The chain is built from TRBV7-7 and TRBJ2-2; no firm D call. Looked up from germline, CDR1 is SSHAT and CDR2 is FNYEAQ (reference sequence). The length of the CDR3 is 16 residues. The V and J ends lost 2 bases and 0 bases respectively, with 10 bases between them.

J is TRBJ1-1 and V is TRBV5-4; D possibly corresponds to TRBD1 (5 bases). The germline V gene encodes CDR1 SGHNT and CDR2 YYREEE (reference sequence). V was pared by 4 bases and J by 4 bases, with 17 bases between. The CDR3 sequence is 15 residues long. The chain's CDR3 is CASSQTGALGTEAFF. CDR3 DNA sequence: TGTGCCAGCAGCCAAACTGGGGCCCTTGGCACTGAAGCTTTCTTT.

The V gene is TRBV19, the J gene TRBJ2-2; D not certain. The V gene lost 4 bases and the J gene lost 0 bases, with 6 bases spanning the gap. Per the germline V gene, CDR1 is LNHDA and CDR2 is SQIVND (reference sequence). The CDR3 extends over 14 amino acids. The CDR3 region is CASSKPANTGELFF. Written as DNA, the CDR3 is TGTGCCAGTAGTAAGCCAGCGAACACCGGGGAGCTGTTTTTT. Variable domain in full (rest from reference TRBV19 and TRBJ2-2): DGGITQSPKYLFRKEGQNVTLSCEQNLNHDAMYWYRQDPGQGLRLIYYSQIVNDFQKGDIAEGYSVSREKKESFPLTVTSAQKNPTAFYLCASSKPANTGELFFGEGSRLTVL.

The chain employs TRBV24-1 and TRBJ2-2; 7 nucleotides match TRBD1. There are 15 residues in the CDR3. Trimming cost V 5 bases and J 6 bases; bases outside gene matches: 8. Germline values: CDR1 KGHDR, CDR2 SFDVKD. The DNA of the CDR3 is TGTGCCACCAGTGTTACCGGCAGGGGGTCCGGGGAGCTGTTTTTT. Translating gives CATSVTGRGSGELFF.

This chain connects TRBV6-5 to TRBJ1-5; D is unclear. CDR1 is MNHEY, CDR2 SVGAGI, per germline. Between the trimmed V and J ends, which lost 2 bases and 6 bases, there was a span of 14 bases. The CDR3 extends over 15 amino acids. This CDR3 is CASSYGNPGSQPQHF. The CDR3 coding sequence is TGTGCCAGCAGTTACGGCAACCCGGGGAGTCAGCCCCAGCATTTT.

This clone was detected only a few times. The gene calls are TRBV12-5 and TRBJ2-1; 7 nucleotides agree with TRBD2. J was trimmed by 6 bases and V by 6 bases; bases with no gene match: 17. There are 17 residues in the CDR3. Per germline, CDR1 LGHNT and CDR2 FRNRAP. The CDR3 DNA sequence: TGTGCTAGTGGCCACCCGTCGGGCGGGGGATTTGGCAATGAGCAGTTCTTC. It specifies CASGHPSGGGFGNEQFF.

The table lists this clone with a few counts. The chain carries TRBV18 and TRBJ1-1; D is ambiguous. CDR1 and CDR2 from the germline V gene are KGHSH and LQKENI. Trimming cost V 2 bases and J 2 bases, with 9 bases left between them. CDR3 length: 14 amino acids. The CDR3 DNA reads TGTGCCAGCTCACCAGAACGAGGTAACACTGAAGCTTTCTTT. Protein: CASSPERGNTEAFF.

V and J are TRBV19 and TRBJ2-3, with TRBD2 matching 9 bases. Per the germline V gene, CDR1 is LNHDA and CDR2 is SQIVND (reference sequence). Germline trimming cut 7 bases from V and 6 bases from J; bases unmatched to any gene: 11. This CDR3 has 15 amino acids. The chain's CDR3 is CASTSGGGDLDTQYF. DNA of the CDR3: TGTGCCAGTACCTCGGGCGGGGGGGATCTCGATACGCAGTATTTT.

The rearrangement uses TRBV7-2 and TRBJ1-2; TRBD1 aligns across 12 bases. V trimming: 3 bases; J trimming: 8 bases; junction bases outside the gene matches: 10. The CDR3 totals 16 residues. Germline-derived CDR1 and CDR2 are SGHTA and FQGNSA. Written as DNA, the CDR3 is TGTGCCAGCAGCTTCTCCCGAGGGACAGGGGGCGCCGGCTACACCTTC. Translating gives CASSFSRGTGGAGYTF.